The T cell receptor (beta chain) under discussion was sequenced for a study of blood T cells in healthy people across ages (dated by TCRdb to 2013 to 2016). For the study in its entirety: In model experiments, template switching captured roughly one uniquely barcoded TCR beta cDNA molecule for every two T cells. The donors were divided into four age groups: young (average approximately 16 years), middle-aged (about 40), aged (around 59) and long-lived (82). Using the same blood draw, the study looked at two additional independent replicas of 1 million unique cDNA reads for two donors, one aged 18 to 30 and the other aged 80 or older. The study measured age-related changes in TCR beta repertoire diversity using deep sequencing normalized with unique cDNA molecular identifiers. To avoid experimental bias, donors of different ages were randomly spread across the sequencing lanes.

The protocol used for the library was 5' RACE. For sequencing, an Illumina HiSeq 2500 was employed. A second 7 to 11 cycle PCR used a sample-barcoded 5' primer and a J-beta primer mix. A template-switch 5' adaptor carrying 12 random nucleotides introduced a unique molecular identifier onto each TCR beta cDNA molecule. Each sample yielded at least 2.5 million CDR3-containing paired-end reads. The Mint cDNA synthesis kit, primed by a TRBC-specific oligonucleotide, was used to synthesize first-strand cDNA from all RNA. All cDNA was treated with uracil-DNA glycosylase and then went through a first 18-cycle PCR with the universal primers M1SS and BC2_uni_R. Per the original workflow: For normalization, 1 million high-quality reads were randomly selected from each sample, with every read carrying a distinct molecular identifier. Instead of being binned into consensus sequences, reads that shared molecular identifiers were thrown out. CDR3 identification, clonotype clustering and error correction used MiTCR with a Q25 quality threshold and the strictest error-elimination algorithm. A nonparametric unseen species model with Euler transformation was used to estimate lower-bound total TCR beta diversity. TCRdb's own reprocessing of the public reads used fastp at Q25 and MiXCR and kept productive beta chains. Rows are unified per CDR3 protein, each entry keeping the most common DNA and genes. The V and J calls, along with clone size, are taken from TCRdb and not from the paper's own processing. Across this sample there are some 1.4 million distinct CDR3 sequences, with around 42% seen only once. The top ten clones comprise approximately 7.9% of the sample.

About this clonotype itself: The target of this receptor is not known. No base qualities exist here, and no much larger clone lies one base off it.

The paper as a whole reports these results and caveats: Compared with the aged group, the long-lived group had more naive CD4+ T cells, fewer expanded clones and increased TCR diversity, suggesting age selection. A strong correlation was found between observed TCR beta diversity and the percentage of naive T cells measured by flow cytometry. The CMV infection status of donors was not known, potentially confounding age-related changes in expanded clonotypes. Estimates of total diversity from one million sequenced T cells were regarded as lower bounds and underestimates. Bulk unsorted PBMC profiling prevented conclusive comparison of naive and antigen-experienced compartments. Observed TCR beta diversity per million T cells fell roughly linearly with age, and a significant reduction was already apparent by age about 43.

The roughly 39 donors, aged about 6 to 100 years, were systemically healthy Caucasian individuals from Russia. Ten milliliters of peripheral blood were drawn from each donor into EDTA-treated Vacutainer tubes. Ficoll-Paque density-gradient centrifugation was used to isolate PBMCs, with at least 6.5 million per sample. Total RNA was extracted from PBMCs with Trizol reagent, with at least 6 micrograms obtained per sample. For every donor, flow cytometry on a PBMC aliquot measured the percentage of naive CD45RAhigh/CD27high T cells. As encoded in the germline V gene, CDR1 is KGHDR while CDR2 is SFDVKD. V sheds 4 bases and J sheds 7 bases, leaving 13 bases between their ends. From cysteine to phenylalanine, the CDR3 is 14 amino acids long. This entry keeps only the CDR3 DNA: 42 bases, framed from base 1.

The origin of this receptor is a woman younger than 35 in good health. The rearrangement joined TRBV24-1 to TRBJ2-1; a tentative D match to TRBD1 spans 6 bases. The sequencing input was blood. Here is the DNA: TGTGCCACCAGTGAACCGACAGGTAGGAATGAGCAGTTCTTC. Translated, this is CATSEPTGRNEQFF.